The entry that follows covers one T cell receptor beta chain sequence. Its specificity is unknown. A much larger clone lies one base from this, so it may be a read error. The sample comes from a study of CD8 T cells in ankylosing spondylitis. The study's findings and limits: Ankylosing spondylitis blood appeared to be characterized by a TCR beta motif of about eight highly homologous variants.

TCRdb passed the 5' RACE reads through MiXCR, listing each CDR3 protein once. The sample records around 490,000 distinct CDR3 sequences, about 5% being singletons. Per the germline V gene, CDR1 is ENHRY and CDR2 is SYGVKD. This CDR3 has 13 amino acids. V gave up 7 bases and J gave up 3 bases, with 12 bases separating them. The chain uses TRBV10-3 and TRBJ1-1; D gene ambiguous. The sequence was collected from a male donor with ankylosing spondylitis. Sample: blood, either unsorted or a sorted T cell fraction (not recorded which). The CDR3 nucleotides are TGTGCCATCATGACGGACGGGGACACTGAAGCTTTCTTT. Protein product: CAIMTDGDTEAFF.